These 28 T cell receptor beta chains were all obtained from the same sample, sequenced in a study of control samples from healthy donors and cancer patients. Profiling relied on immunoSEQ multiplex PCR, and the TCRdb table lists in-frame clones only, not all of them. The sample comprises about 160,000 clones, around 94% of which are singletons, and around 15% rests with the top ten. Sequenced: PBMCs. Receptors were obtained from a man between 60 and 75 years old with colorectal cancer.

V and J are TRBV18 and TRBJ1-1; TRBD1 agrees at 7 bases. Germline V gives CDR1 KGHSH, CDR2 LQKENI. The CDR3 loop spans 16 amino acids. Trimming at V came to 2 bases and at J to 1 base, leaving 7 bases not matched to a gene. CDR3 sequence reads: CASSPFSGQANTEAFF. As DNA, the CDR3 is TGTGCCAGCTCACCATTTTCTGGACAGGCGAACACTGAAGCTTTCTTT.

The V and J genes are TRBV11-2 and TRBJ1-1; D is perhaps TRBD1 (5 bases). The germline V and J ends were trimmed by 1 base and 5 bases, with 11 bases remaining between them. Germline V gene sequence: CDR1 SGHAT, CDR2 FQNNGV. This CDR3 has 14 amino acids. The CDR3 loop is CASSLGQGRTEAFF. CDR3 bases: TGTGCCAGCAGCTTAGGGCAGGGAAGGACTGAAGCTTTCTTT. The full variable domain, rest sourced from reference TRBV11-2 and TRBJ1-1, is EAGVAQSPRYKIIEKRQSVAFWCNPISGHATLYWYQQILGQGPKLLIQFQNNGVVDDSQLPKDRFSAERLKGVDSTLKIQPAKLEDSAVYLCASSLGQGRTEAFFGQGTRLTVV.

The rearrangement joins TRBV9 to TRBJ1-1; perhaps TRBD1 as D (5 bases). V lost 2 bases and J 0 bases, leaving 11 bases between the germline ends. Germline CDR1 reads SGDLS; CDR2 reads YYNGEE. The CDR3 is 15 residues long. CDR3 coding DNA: TGTGCCAGCAGCGTGGGGGGATTAATGAACACTGAAGCTTTCTTT. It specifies CASSVGGLMNTEAFF.

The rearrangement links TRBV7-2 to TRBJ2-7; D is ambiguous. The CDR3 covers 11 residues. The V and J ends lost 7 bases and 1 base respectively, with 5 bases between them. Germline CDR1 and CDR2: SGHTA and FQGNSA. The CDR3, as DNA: TGTGCCAGCACCTCTTCCTACGAGCAGTACTTC. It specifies CASTSSYEQYF.

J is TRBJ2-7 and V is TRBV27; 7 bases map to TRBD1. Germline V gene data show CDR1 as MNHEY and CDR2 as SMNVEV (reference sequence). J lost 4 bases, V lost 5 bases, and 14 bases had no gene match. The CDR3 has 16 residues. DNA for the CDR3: TGTGCCAGCAGTAAGAACCTCGGGACAGTAACTTACGAGCAGTACTTC. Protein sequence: CASSKNLGTVTYEQYF.

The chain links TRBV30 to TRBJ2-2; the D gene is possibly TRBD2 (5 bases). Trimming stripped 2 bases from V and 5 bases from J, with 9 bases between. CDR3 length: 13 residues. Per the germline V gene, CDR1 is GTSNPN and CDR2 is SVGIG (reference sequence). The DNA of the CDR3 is TGTGCCTGGAGTTCCGGGGTAACCGGGGAGCTGTTTTTT. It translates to CAWSSGVTGELFF.

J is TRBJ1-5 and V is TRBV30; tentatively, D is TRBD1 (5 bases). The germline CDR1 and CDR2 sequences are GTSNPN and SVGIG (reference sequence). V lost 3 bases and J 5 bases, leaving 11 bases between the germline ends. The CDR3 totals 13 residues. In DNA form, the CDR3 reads TGTGCCTGGAGCACCGGGGCCTATCAGCCCCAGCATTTT. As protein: CAWSTGAYQPQHF.

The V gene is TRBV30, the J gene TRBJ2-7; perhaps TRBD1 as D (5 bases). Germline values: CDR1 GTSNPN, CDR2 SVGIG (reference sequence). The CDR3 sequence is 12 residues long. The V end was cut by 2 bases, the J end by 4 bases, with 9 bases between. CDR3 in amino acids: CAWSTQGYEQYF. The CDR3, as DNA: TGTGCCTGGAGTACGCAGGGATACGAGCAGTACTTC. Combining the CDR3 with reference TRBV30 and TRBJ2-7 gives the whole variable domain SQTIHQWPATLVQPVGSPLSLECTVEGTSNPNLYWYRQAAGRGLQLLFYSVGIGQISSEVPQNLSASRPQDRQFILSSKKLLLSDSGFYLCAWSTQGYEQYFGPGTRLTVT.

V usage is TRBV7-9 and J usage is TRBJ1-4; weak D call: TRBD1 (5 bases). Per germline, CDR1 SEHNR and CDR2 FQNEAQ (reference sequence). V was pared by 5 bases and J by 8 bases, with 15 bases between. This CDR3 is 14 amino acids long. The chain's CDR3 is CASSPGMPGEKLFF. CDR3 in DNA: TGTGCCAGCAGCCCAGGGATGCCAGGGGAAAAACTGTTTTTT.

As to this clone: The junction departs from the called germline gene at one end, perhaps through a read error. In DNA, the CDR3 is TGCGCCAGCAGCTTGGACGGGGGCGCTTACACTGAGCAGTTCTTC. This translates into CASSLDGGAYTEQFF. The chain uses TRBV5-1 and TRBJ2-1, with D perhaps matching TRBD1 or TRBD2 (6 bases each). The CDR3 runs to 15 residues. Germline lookup yields CDR1 SGHRS and CDR2 YFSETQ.

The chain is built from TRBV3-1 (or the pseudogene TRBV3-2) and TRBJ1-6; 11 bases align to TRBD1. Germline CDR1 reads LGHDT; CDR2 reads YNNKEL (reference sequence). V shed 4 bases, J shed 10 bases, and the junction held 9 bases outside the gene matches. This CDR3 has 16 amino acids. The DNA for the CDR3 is TGTGCCAGCAGCCCCGTGGGACAGGGGGTTCAATCACCCCTCCACTTT. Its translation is CASSPVGQGVQSPLHF.

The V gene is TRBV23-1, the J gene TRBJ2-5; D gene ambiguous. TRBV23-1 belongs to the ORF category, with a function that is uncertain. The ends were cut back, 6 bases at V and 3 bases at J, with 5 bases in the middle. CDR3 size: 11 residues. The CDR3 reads CASSPKETQYF. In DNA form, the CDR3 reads TGCGCCAGCAGCCCCAAAGAGACCCAGTACTTC.

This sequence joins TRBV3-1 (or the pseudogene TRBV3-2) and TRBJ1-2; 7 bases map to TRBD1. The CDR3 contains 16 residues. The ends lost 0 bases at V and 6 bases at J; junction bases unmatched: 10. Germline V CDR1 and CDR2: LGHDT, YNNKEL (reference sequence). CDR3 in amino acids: CASSQEEGAGGDGYTF. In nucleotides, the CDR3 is TGTGCCAGCAGCCAAGAAGAGGGGGCAGGTGGTGATGGCTACACCTTC.

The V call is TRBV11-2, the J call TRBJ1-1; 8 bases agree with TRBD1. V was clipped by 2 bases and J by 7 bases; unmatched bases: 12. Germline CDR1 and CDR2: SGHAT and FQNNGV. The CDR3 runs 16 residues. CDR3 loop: CASSLWSGGASGEAFF. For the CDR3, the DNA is TGTGCCAGCAGCTTATGGTCAGGGGGCGCCTCGGGTGAAGCTTTCTTT.

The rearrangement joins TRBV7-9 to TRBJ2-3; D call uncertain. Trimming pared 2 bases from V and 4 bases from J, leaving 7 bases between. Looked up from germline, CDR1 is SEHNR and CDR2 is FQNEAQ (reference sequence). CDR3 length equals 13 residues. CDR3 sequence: CASSLSLSDTQYF. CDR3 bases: TGTGCCAGCAGCTTAAGTCTATCAGATACGCAGTATTTT.

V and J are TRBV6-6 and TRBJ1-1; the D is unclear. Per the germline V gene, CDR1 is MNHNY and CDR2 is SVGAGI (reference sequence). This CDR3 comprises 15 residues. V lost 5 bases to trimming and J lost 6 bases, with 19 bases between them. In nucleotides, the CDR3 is TGTGCCAGCAGTGACGGGGAGAAGAGAAAAGCTGAAGCTTTCTTT. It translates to CASSDGEKRKAEAFF.

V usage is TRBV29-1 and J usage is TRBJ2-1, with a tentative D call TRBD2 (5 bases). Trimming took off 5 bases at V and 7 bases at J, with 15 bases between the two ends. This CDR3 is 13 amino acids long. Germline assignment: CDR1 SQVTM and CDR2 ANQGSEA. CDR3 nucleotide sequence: TGCAGCGTTCATCTGACTACCCTAAATGAGCAGTTCTTC. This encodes CSVHLTTLNEQFF.

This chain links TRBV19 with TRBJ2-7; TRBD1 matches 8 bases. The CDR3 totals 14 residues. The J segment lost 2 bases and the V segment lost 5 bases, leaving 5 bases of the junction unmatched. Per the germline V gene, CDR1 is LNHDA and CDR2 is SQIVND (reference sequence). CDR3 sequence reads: CASSPRTGTYEQYF. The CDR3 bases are TGTGCCAGTAGTCCTAGGACAGGGACCTACGAGCAGTACTTC.

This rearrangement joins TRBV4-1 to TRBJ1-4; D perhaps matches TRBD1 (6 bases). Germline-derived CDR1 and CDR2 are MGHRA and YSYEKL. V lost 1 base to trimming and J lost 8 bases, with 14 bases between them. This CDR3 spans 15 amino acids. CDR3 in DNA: TGCGCCAGCAGCCAAGGGATACAGGGCAACGAAAAACTGTTTTTT. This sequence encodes CASSQGIQGNEKLFF.

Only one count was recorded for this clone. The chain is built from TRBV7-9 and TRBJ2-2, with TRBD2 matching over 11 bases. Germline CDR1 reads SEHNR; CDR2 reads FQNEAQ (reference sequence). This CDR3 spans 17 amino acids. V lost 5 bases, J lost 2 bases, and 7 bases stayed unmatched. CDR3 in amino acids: CASSPLGLAGNTGELFF. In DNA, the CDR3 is TGTGCCAGCAGCCCCCTCGGACTAGCGGGTAACACCGGGGAGCTGTTTTTT.

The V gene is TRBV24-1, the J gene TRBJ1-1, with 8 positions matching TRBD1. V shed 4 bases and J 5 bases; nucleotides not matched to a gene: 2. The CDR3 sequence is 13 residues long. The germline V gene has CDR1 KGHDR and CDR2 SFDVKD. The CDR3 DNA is TGTGCCACCAGTGAAAACAGGGGGACTGAAGCTTTCTTT. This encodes CATSENRGTEAFF.

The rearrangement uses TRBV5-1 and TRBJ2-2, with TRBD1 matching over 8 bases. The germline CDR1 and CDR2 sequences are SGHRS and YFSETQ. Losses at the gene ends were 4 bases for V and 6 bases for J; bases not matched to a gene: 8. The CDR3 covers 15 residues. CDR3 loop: CASSGGQGEAGELFF. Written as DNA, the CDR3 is TGCGCCAGCAGCGGTGGACAGGGCGAGGCCGGGGAGCTGTTTTTT.

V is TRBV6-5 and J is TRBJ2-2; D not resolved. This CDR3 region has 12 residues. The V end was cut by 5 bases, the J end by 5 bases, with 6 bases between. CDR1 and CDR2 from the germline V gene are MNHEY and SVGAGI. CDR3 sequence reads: CASSPWTGELFF. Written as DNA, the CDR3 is TGTGCCAGCAGTCCGTGGACCGGGGAGCTGTTTTTT.

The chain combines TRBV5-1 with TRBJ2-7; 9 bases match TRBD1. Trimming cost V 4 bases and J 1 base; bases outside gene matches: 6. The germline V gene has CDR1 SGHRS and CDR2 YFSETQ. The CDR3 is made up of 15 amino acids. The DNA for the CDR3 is TGCGCCAGCAGCCCGGGTGGGACAGGGTCCTACGAGCAGTACTTC. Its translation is CASSPGGTGSYEQYF.

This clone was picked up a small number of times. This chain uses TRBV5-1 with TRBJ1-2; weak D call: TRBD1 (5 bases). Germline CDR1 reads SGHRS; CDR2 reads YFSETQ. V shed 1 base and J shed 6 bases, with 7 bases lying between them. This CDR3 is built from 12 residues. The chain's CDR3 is CASSLRGDGYTF. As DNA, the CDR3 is TGCGCCAGCAGCTTGCGGGGGGATGGCTACACCTTC.

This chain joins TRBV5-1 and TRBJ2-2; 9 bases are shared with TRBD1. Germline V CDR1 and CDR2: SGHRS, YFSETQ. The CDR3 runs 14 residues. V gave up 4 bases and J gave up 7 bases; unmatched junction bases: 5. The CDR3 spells CASSVGQGGGELFF. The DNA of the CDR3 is TGCGCCAGCAGCGTGGGACAGGGTGGCGGGGAGCTGTTTTTT.

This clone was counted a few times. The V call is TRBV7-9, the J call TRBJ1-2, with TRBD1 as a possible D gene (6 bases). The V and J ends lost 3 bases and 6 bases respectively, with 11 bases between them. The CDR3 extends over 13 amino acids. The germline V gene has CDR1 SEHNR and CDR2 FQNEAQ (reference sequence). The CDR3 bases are TGTGCCAGCAGCTTTTACTCAGGGGATGGCTACACCTTC. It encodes CASSFYSGDGYTF.

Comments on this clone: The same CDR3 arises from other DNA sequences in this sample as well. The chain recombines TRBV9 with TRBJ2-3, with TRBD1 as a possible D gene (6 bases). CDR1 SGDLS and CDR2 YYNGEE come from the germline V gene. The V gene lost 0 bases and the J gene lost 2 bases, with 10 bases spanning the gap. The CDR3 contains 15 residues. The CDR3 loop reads CASSVGGQSTDTQYF. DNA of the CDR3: TGTGCCAGCAGCGTAGGAGGACAGTCCACAGATACGCAGTATTTT.